This entry concerns a single T cell receptor (beta chain). Its antigen is undetermined. The CDR3 consists of 15 residues. The V gene's germline CDR1 is LNHDA and CDR2 SQIVND (reference sequence). The V gene lost 3 bases and the J gene lost 3 bases, with 11 bases spanning the gap. The data were taken from a study of cytomegalovirus exposure and HLA in healthy donors. Findings and caveats of the study: In a later analysis, 16,951 TCR beta sequences were associated with HLA alleles at 0.05 false discovery rate. In a later analysis, TCR association rates varied by HLA locus: DRB1 most, HLA-C fewest. In all likelihood, a cluster of highly shared sequence variants was a sequencing artifact.

The PCR used 60 Vbeta and 13 Jbeta primers. The repertoire was sequenced with immunoSEQ multiplex PCR; TCRdb's copy has only in-frame clones and lacks some. The sample consists of under 200,000 clones, approximately 78% of them appearing once. The rearrangement uses TRBV19 and TRBJ2-2; D is perhaps TRBD1 (5 bases). The receptor comes from a woman aged 18-29 years in good health and CMV-seronegative. What was sequenced was PBMCs. CDR3 in amino acids: CASSMGQIYTGELFF. For the CDR3, the DNA is TGTGCCAGTAGTATGGGGCAGATCTACACCGGGGAGCTGTTTTTT.